Following are 27 T cell receptor beta chains from one sample sequenced in a study of shared clonotypes between healthy human individuals. Some clones are missing from TCRdb's copy, which holds only in-frame ones; the method was immunoSEQ multiplex PCR. The table shows some 1.5 million clones, with roughly 96% occurring only once. The specimen was naive CD4+ T cells sorted from blood. Subset in this sample: CD45RA+ positively selected. All receptors derive from a man between 25 and 39 years old in good health.

This chain links TRBV5-1 with TRBJ2-7; a weak D match, TRBD1 (6 bases). The CDR3 extends over 13 amino acids. V lost 4 bases to trimming and J lost 6 bases, with 14 bases between them. The germline V gene has CDR1 SGHRS and CDR2 YFSETQ. In nucleotides, the CDR3 is TGCGCCAGCAGCCCTGGGGGCCGGCTCGAGCAGTACTTC. Translated, it gives CASSPGGRLEQYF.

The CDR3 nucleotides read TGCAGCGTTGCCCTAGCGGGAGGGGACGAGCAGTACTTC. It is translated as CSVALAGGDEQYF. This rearrangement joins TRBV29-1 to TRBJ2-7; 12 nucleotides agree with TRBD2. The germline gives CDR1 SQVTM, CDR2 ANQGSEA. There are 13 residues in the CDR3. With V trimmed by 4 bases and J by 5 bases, 3 bases remained unmatched.

The chain is built from TRBV5-4 and TRBJ2-1, with D possibly being TRBD2 (6 bases). Per germline, CDR1 SGHNT and CDR2 YYREEE (reference sequence). The CDR3 runs to 13 residues. V lost 3 bases to trimming and J lost 9 bases, with 13 bases between them. DNA for the CDR3: TGTGCCAGCAGCTCGCGGGGAAGGGGTGAGCAGTTCTTC. Its protein product is CASSSRGRGEQFF.

This sequence joins TRBV9 and TRBJ2-3; TRBD2 matches 8 bases. V trimming: 0 bases; J trimming: 0 bases; junction bases outside the gene matches: 6. CDR3 length: 17 residues. Germline V CDR1 and CDR2: SGDLS, YYNGEE. CDR3 region: CASSVGLAGYSTDTQYF. In DNA, the CDR3 is TGTGCCAGCAGCGTAGGGCTAGCGGGTTATAGCACAGATACGCAGTATTTT. The whole variable domain, filled in from reference TRBV9 and TRBJ2-3, reads DSGVTQTPKHLITATGQRVTLRCSPRSGDLSVYWYQQSLDQGLQFLIQYYNGEERAKGNILERFSAQQFPDLHSELNLSSLELGDSALYFCASSVGLAGYSTDTQYFGPGTRLTVL.

This chain links TRBV18 with TRBJ2-1; D remains ambiguous. Trimming shortened V by 0 bases and J by 7 bases, and 10 bases separated the two germline ends. CDR1 is KGHSH and CDR2 is LQKENI in the germline V gene. CDR3 length equals 14 residues. The CDR3: CASSPPPVGNEQFF. CDR3 nucleotides: TGTGCCAGCTCACCACCGCCAGTGGGGAATGAGCAGTTCTTC.

The chain joins TRBV5-1 to TRBJ1-4, with a weak D call TRBD1 (6 bases). There are 13 residues in the CDR3. V was pared by 4 bases and J by 5 bases, with 9 bases between. Germline V gives CDR1 SGHRS, CDR2 YFSETQ. CDR3 sequence: CASSPGTNEKLFF. CDR3 DNA sequence: TGCGCCAGCAGCCCTGGGACAAATGAAAAACTGTTTTTT.

V and J are TRBV5-4 and TRBJ2-2, with a weak D call TRBD2 (5 bases). The CDR3 is made up of 15 amino acids. V was clipped by 0 bases and J by 3 bases, with 9 bases between them. Germline CDR1 reads SGHNT; CDR2 reads YYREEE (reference sequence). The CDR3 nucleotides are TGTGCCAGCAGCTTGGGCGGGTCCCACACCGGGGAGCTGTTTTTT. It codes for CASSLGGSHTGELFF.

This chain uses TRBV15 with TRBJ2-4; D may correspond to TRBD1 or TRBD2 (5 bases each). Germline-derived CDR1 and CDR2 are LNHNV and YYDKDF (reference sequence). The germline V and J ends were trimmed by 1 base and 3 bases, with 7 bases remaining between them. The CDR3 runs to 14 residues. The CDR3 is CATSRVGGKNIQYF. As DNA, the CDR3 is TGTGCCACCAGCAGAGTTGGGGGCAAAAACATTCAGTACTTC.

The V call is TRBV9, the J call TRBJ1-1; the D gene is possibly TRBD1 (6 bases). The CDR3 spans 15 residues. Trimming pared 3 bases from V and 2 bases from J, leaving 14 bases between. Germline CDR1 is SGDLS and CDR2 is YYNGEE. CDR3 bases: TGTGCCAGCAGCGAGGCAGGGGCTGGAAACACTGAAGCTTTCTTT. It is translated as CASSEAGAGNTEAFF. The variable domain in full, completed from reference TRBV9 and TRBJ1-1, reads DSGVTQTPKHLITATGQRVTLRCSPRSGDLSVYWYQQSLDQGLQFLIQYYNGEERAKGNILERFSAQQFPDLHSELNLSSLELGDSALYFCASSEAGAGNTEAFFGQGTRLTVV.

This chain uses TRBV25-1 with TRBJ2-3, with TRBD1 matching over 9 bases. V was clipped by 7 bases and J by 6 bases; unmatched bases: 5. Germline V lookup: CDR1 MGHDK, CDR2 SYGVNS. The CDR3 has 13 amino acids. DNA of the CDR3: TGTGCCAGCAAACAGGGGGCCAGGGATACGCAGTATTTT. It translates to CASKQGARDTQYF.

The V and J genes are TRBV18 and TRBJ2-1, with D possibly matching TRBD2 (5 bases). Germline CDR1 and CDR2: KGHSH and LQKENI. With 5 bases removed from V and 0 bases from J, the gap between germline ends came to 11 bases. CDR3 length: 15 amino acids. The CDR3 DNA sequence: TGTGCCAGCTCAAGAGAAGCGGTCTCCTACAATGAGCAGTTCTTC. The encoded protein is CASSREAVSYNEQFF.

The genes are TRBV10-1 and TRBJ2-3, with a weak D call TRBD2 (6 bases). V was pared by 3 bases and J by 0 bases, with 10 bases between. Germline CDR1 and CDR2: WNHNN and SYGVQD (reference sequence). The CDR3 length is 15 residues. For the CDR3, the DNA is TGCGCCAGCAGTGATTCTGGAGGGAGCACAGATACGCAGTATTTT. This sequence encodes CASSDSGGSTDTQYF.

The V gene is TRBV27, the J gene TRBJ2-7; 11 bases are a match to TRBD1. The CDR3 spans 16 residues. The junction had 9 bases not matched to a gene; V was cut back by 4 bases and J by 4 bases. Germline V lookup: CDR1 MNHEY, CDR2 SMNVEV (reference sequence). The CDR3 sequence is CASSSNPGTGGYEQYF. CDR3 DNA: TGTGCCAGCAGTTCGAATCCCGGGACAGGGGGTTACGAGCAGTACTTC.

Only one count was recorded for this clone. V is TRBV5-1 and J is TRBJ2-7; 7 bases match TRBD1. CDR3 length: 17 residues. The trim removed 6 bases at V and 3 bases at J, leaving 18 bases unmatched. CDR1 is SGHRS, CDR2 YFSETQ, per germline. The CDR3 here is CASTLGTAWEVDYEQYF. The CDR3, as DNA: TGCGCCAGCACCCTGGGGACAGCGTGGGAAGTTGACTACGAGCAGTACTTC.

The chain links TRBV5-1 to TRBJ2-3; 14 bases align to TRBD2. V lost 2 bases to trimming and J lost 0 bases; unmatched junction nucleotides: 11. Germline V gene lookup returns CDR1 SGHRS and CDR2 YFSETQ. CDR3 length: 20 residues. The CDR3 DNA sequence: TGCGCCAGCAGCTTAAACCCCGGGACTAGCGGGAGAAGGAGCACAGATACGCAGTATTTT. Its protein product is CASSLNPGTSGRRSTDTQYF.

The rearrangement joins TRBV28 to TRBJ2-7; TRBD1 matches 11 bases. CDR1 MDHEN and CDR2 SYDVKM come from the germline V gene. The CDR3 totals 14 residues. V was pared by 6 bases and J by 2 bases, with 3 bases of the junction left unmatched. The CDR3 spells CASRDRGPTYEQYF. The DNA for the CDR3 is TGTGCCAGCAGGGACAGGGGGCCCACCTACGAGCAGTACTTC.

The chain recombines TRBV27 with TRBJ2-7; 8 positions agree with TRBD1. Trimming took 5 bases from V and 2 from J; bases not matched to a gene: 5. Germline CDR1 and CDR2: MNHEY and SMNVEV (reference sequence). The CDR3 length is 14 residues. CDR3 region: CASSQTGEAYEQYF. The CDR3 nucleotides are TGTGCCAGCAGTCAGACAGGGGAGGCCTACGAGCAGTACTTC.

This chain links TRBV27 with TRBJ2-2; 15 bases line up with TRBD2. Trimming removed 3 bases from V and 6 bases from J; junction bases left unmatched: 11. Germline V CDR1 and CDR2: MNHEY, SMNVEV (reference sequence). The CDR3 runs 19 residues. Here the CDR3 DNA reads TGTGCCAGCAGTTTGACCTCTCGGACTAGCGGGAGGGCCCCCGGGGAGCTGTTTTTT. Protein sequence: CASSLTSRTSGRAPGELFF.

This chain uses TRBV29-1 with TRBJ2-5; 7 nucleotides match TRBD1. Germline V gene lookup returns CDR1 SQVTM and CDR2 ANQGSEA. The CDR3 is 13 residues long. Losses at the gene ends were 5 bases for V and 5 bases for J; bases not matched to a gene: 8. The CDR3 DNA reads as TGCAGCGTTAGTACAGGGGTGGTGGAGACCCAGTACTTC. Amino acid sequence: CSVSTGVVETQYF.

The genes are TRBV5-1 and TRBJ2-3; the match to TRBD1 covers 7 bases. This CDR3 comprises 16 residues. From germline, CDR1 is SGHRS and CDR2 YFSETQ. With V trimmed by 4 bases and J by 0 bases, 8 bases remained unmatched. CDR3 bases: TGCGCCAGCAGCCGCTATGAGGGGGCAAGCACAGATACGCAGTATTTT. Translated: CASSRYEGASTDTQYF.

The count of this clone is one. This rearrangement joins TRBV27 to TRBJ1-1; perhaps TRBD1 as D (6 bases). V gave up 8 bases and J gave up 2 bases, with 12 bases separating them. Germline lookup yields CDR1 MNHEY and CDR2 SMNVEV (reference sequence). This CDR3 comprises 13 residues. The CDR3 coding sequence is TGTGCCAGCGGCACACAGGGAAACACTGAAGCTTTCTTT. Protein: CASGTQGNTEAFF.

The gene calls are TRBV6-1 and TRBJ2-3; no clear D gene. CDR1 and CDR2 from the germline V gene are MNHNS and SASEGT. The CDR3 is made up of 13 amino acids. V was pared by 7 bases and J by 6 bases, with 14 bases between. CDR3 nucleotides: TGTGCCAGCATGGTAACGGTGGGGGATACGCAGTATTTT. This translates into CASMVTVGDTQYF.

The chain links TRBV29-1 to TRBJ2-3, with D possibly TRBD2 on 8 matching bases. Looked up from germline, CDR1 is SQVTM and CDR2 is ANQGSEA. The CDR3 is 15 residues long. The V end lost 5 bases, the J end lost 6 bases, and 21 bases lay between the germline ends. In DNA form, the CDR3 reads TGCAGCGTTCCCTCGGGAGGGGGCAGAGGCGATACGCAGTATTTT. Its translation is CSVPSGGGRGDTQYF.

The chain couples TRBV28 to TRBJ2-1; perhaps TRBD2 as D (6 bases). CDR3 length equals 13 residues. CDR1 is MDHEN, CDR2 SYDVKM, per germline. V shed 6 bases and J shed 7 bases, with 13 bases lying between them. CDR3 coding DNA: TGTGCCAGCAGGCCGGGACTCGGGAATGAGCAGTTCTTC. Its translation is CASRPGLGNEQFF.

The rearrangement uses TRBV28 and TRBJ1-5; D gene uncertain. This CDR3 spans 12 amino acids. Per germline, CDR1 MDHEN and CDR2 SYDVKM. CDR3 loop: CVSFRHNQPQHF. The CDR3 coding sequence is TGTGTCTCATTCAGGCACAATCAGCCCCAGCATTTT. The complete variable domain, with remaining parts taken from reference TRBV28 and TRBJ1-5, reads DVKVTQSSRYLVKRTGEKVFLECVQDMDHENMFWYRQDPGLGLRLIYFSYDVKMKEKGDIPEGYSVSREKKERFSLILESASTNQTSMYLCVSFRHNQPQHFGDGTRLSIL.

This chain's CDR3 is CASSLGQGKNNEQFF. In DNA form, the CDR3 reads TGTGCCAGCAGTTTGGGCCAGGGGAAAAACAATGAGCAGTTCTTC. The rearrangement links TRBV27 to TRBJ2-1; D is perhaps TRBD1 (6 bases). The germline V gene has CDR1 MNHEY and CDR2 SMNVEV (reference sequence). The CDR3 is 15 residues long. The V and J ends lost 3 bases and 5 bases respectively, with 14 bases between them.

The chain has TRBV7-2 and TRBJ2-7; 7 bases agree with TRBD2. This CDR3 is built from 15 residues. With V trimmed by 6 bases and J by 3 bases, 11 bases remained unmatched. Looked up from germline, CDR1 is SGHTA and CDR2 is FQGNSA. CDR3 region: CASSQPEGGNYEQYF. Written as DNA, the CDR3 is TGTGCCAGCAGTCAGCCCGAGGGAGGGAACTACGAGCAGTACTTC. Supplemented by reference TRBV7-2 and TRBJ2-7, the full variable domain reads GAGVSQSPSNKVTEKGKDVELRCDPISGHTALYWYRQSLGQGLEFLIYFQGNSAPDKSGLPSDRFSAERTGGSVSTLTIQRTQQEDSAVYLCASSQPEGGNYEQYFGPGTRLTVT.